A single sample gave rise to the 24 T cell receptor beta chains below, sequenced in a study of blood T cell repertoires in COVID-19. Profiled with immunoSEQ multiplex PCR; TCRdb holds only in-frame clones, not every one. Among over 150,000 clones listed, about 87% were seen once. The sequencing input was peripheral blood. Receptors were obtained from a man aged 60-69 years with COVID-19, enrolled during active disease.

This clone was seen once. CDR3 nucleotide sequence: TGTGCCAGCAGACACAACACTGAAGCTTTCTTT. Translated: CASRHNTEAFF. The V and J genes are TRBV28 and TRBJ1-1, with D uncertain. The CDR3 length is 11 residues. The germline V and J ends were trimmed by 6 bases and 2 bases, with 4 bases remaining between them. Germline CDR1 is MDHEN and CDR2 is SYDVKM.

The rearrangement links TRBV18 to TRBJ2-2; D remains unclear. Trimming left V 2 bases short and J 3 bases short, with 13 bases between. Germline V gene sequence: CDR1 KGHSH, CDR2 LQKENI. The CDR3 contains 16 residues. The CDR3, as DNA: TGTGCCAGCTCACCAGGGCGAGCTCCGGACACCGGGGAGCTGTTTTTT. Its protein is CASSPGRAPDTGELFF.

The rearrangement uses TRBV3-1 (or the pseudogene TRBV3-2) and TRBJ1-1; a possible D gene is TRBD1 (6 bases). The CDR3 sequence is 14 residues long. The ends were cut back, 7 bases at V and 1 base at J, with 13 bases in the middle. From germline, CDR1 is LGHDT and CDR2 YNNKEL (reference sequence). The CDR3 loop reads CASTLTGANTEAFF. As DNA, the CDR3 is TGTGCCAGCACCCTGACAGGCGCGAACACTGAAGCTTTCTTT.

The chain links TRBV7-8 to TRBJ2-1; 8 nucleotides line up with TRBD2. The CDR3 is 15 residues long. Germline V gives CDR1 SGHVS, CDR2 FQNEAQ. The J segment lost 0 bases and the V segment lost 5 bases, leaving 3 bases of the junction unmatched. The DNA for the CDR3 is TGTGCCAGCAGCCGTAGCGGGGTCTCCTACAATGAGCAGTTCTTC. It is translated as CASSRSGVSYNEQFF. The full variable domain, completed using reference TRBV7-8 and TRBJ2-1, is GAGVSQSPRYKVAKRGQDVALRCDPISGHVSLFWYQQALGQGPEFLTYFQNEAQLDKSGLPSDRFFAERPEGSVSTLKIQRTQQEDSAVYLCASSRSGVSYNEQFFGPGTRLTVL.

This clone has only one observation. The chain employs TRBV6-5 and TRBJ2-3; perhaps TRBD1 as D (6 bases). Trimming stripped 2 bases from V and 3 bases from J, with 12 bases between. This CDR3 has 15 residues. Germline V gene data show CDR1 as MNHEY and CDR2 as SVGAGI. CDR3 protein: CASSYGNRDTDTQYF. The CDR3 nucleotides read TGTGCCAGCAGTTACGGAAACAGGGATACAGATACGCAGTATTTT.

V usage is TRBV7-9 and J usage is TRBJ1-6; 7 positions match TRBD1. In germline, CDR1 is SEHNR, CDR2 FQNEAQ (reference sequence). Losses at the gene ends were 2 bases for V and 8 bases for J; bases not matched to a gene: 3. The CDR3 is 14 residues long. The CDR3 region has the DNA TGTGCCAGCAGCTTAACAGGGGAGGATTCACCCCTCCACTTT. Translation: CASSLTGEDSPLHF.

In DNA form, the CDR3 reads TGTGCCAGCAGTTTAGACAGTACAAACACTGAAGCTTTCTTT. Its protein is CASSLDSTNTEAFF. This chain links TRBV6-6 with TRBJ1-1; the D gene is possibly TRBD1 (5 bases). CDR1 is MNHNY, CDR2 SVGAGI, per germline (reference sequence). With 4 bases removed from V and 2 bases from J, the gap between germline ends came to 11 bases. The CDR3 consists of 14 residues.

The CDR3 DNA reads TGTGCCAGCAGCTTATCCGCCGGGACTAGCGGCTCCTACGAGCAGTACTTC. This translates into CASSLSAGTSGSYEQYF. The chain uses TRBV7-2 and TRBJ2-7; 11 bases fit TRBD2. This CDR3 is built from 17 residues. Trimming cost V 2 bases and J 0 bases; bases outside gene matches: 6. Germline-derived CDR1 and CDR2 are SGHTA and FQGNSA.

This chain joins TRBV10-3 and TRBJ1-4; D may be TRBD1 (6 bases). This CDR3 contains 14 residues. Trimming stripped 3 bases from V and 8 bases from J, with 13 bases between. Germline assignment: CDR1 ENHRY and CDR2 SYGVKD. The CDR3 coding sequence is TGTGCCATCAGTGACCTACCCCAGGGGGAAAAACTGTTTTTT. Its protein product is CAISDLPQGEKLFF.

This rearrangement joins TRBV10-3 to TRBJ2-1; 11 bases line up with TRBD1. After removal of 6 bases from V and 5 bases from J, the junction contained 6 bases not matched to a gene. The germline V gene encodes CDR1 ENHRY and CDR2 SYGVKD. The CDR3 length is 15 residues. The CDR3 here is CAISPGQGVNNEQFF. The CDR3 DNA sequence: TGTGCCATCAGCCCGGGACAGGGGGTTAACAATGAGCAGTTCTTC.

The chain links TRBV28 to TRBJ1-2, with 11 bases identical to TRBD1. With V trimmed by 6 bases and J by 8 bases, 8 bases remained unmatched. CDR3 size: 14 residues. The germline CDR1 and CDR2 sequences are MDHEN and SYDVKM. As DNA, the CDR3 is TGTGCCAGCAGACCGGGACAGGGGGTCAGGGGCTACACCTTC. This gives the protein CASRPGQGVRGYTF.

The chain is built from TRBV9 and TRBJ1-6; D unclear. Germline V gene lookup returns CDR1 SGDLS and CDR2 YYNGEE. The V gene lost 1 base and the J gene lost 6 bases, with 8 bases spanning the gap. The CDR3 runs to 14 residues. This CDR3 is CASSVLNSNSPLHF. Here the CDR3 DNA reads TGTGCCAGCAGCGTATTGAACAGTAATTCACCCCTCCACTTT.

This sequence joins TRBV11-2 and TRBJ2-7; D not resolved. Germline V gene data show CDR1 as SGHAT and CDR2 as FQNNGV. There are 16 residues in the CDR3. The V and J ends lost 0 bases and 2 bases respectively, with 14 bases between them. CDR3 sequence (DNA): TGTGCCAGCAGCTTAGATCGCCAGCCCCGGGCCTACGAGCAGTACTTC. It specifies CASSLDRQPRAYEQYF.

This clone was detected once. CDR3 nucleotide sequence: TGTGCCAGCAGCCCCCGATCCAGGACAGGGGTTAATGAAAAACTGTTTTTT. This gives the protein CASSPRSRTGVNEKLFF. The V call is TRBV7-8, the J call TRBJ1-4, with 9 positions matching TRBD1. CDR3 length: 17 amino acids. The J segment lost 4 bases and the V segment lost 5 bases, leaving 11 bases of the junction unmatched. Looked up from germline, CDR1 is SGHVS and CDR2 is FQNEAQ.

The rearrangement joins TRBV19 to TRBJ1-3; unclear D gene. The CDR3 covers 15 residues. Germline V CDR1 and CDR2: LNHDA, SQIVND (reference sequence). The V end was cut by 7 bases, the J end by 1 base, with 14 bases between. CDR3 sequence reads: CASTEAGYSGNTIYF. In nucleotides, the CDR3 is TGTGCCAGTACCGAAGCGGGGTATTCTGGAAACACCATATATTTT.

In its sample, this clone was seen a few times. The chain links TRBV6-2 or TRBV6-3 to TRBJ2-3; 7 bases line up with TRBD2. The germline gives CDR1 MNHEY, CDR2 SVGEGT. Germline trimming cut 2 bases from V and 1 base from J; bases unmatched to any gene: 3. The CDR3 length is 15 residues. The CDR3 DNA follows: TGTGCCAGCAGTTACGCGGGAGACGGCACAGATACGCAGTATTTT. Encoded protein: CASSYAGDGTDTQYF.

The rearrangement joins TRBV14 to TRBJ2-7; 12 bases map to TRBD1. Germline CDR1 and CDR2: SGHDN and FVKESK. The CDR3 has 17 amino acids. V was clipped by 3 bases and J by 3 bases; unmatched bases: 9. The CDR3 DNA reads as TGTGCCAGCAGCCACCTTGACCGGGACAGGGGGCTCTACGAGCAGTACTTC. Its protein product is CASSHLDRDRGLYEQYF.

The chain combines TRBV18 with TRBJ2-5, with D possibly TRBD2 on 5 matching bases. Germline CDR1 is KGHSH and CDR2 is LQKENI. Trimming left V 5 bases short and J 3 bases short, with 10 bases between. The CDR3 spans 13 residues. The CDR3 region has the DNA TGTGCCAGCTCATCCGGGATCGAAGAGACCCAGTACTTC. Its protein product is CASSSGIEETQYF.

The J gene is TRBJ1-2, the V gene TRBV7-9, with unresolved D. The CDR3 spans 15 residues. Per the germline V gene, CDR1 is SEHNR and CDR2 is FQNEAQ (reference sequence). Trimming removed 1 base at V and 4 bases at J, with 13 bases between. The CDR3 DNA reads as TGTGCCAGCAGCTTAGGAGGGAGGGCAGTCTATGGCTACACCTTC. This codes for CASSLGGRAVYGYTF.

The V and J genes are TRBV6-5 and TRBJ2-3; 8 nucleotides agree with TRBD1. The germline CDR1 and CDR2 sequences are MNHEY and SVGAGI. The CDR3 sequence is 16 residues long. V trimming: 2 bases; J trimming: 0 bases; junction bases outside the gene matches: 4. DNA of the CDR3: TGTGCCAGCAGTTACCAGGACAGGGCAAGCACAGATACGCAGTATTTT. Residues: CASSYQDRASTDTQYF.

This clone was counted only a few times. This CDR3 is also generated by other DNA sequences in the sample. The rearrangement links TRBV2 to TRBJ1-1, with D uncertain. The CDR3 consists of 11 residues. Trimming removed 6 bases at V and 5 bases at J, with 7 bases between. The germline CDR1 and CDR2 sequences are SNHLY and FYNNEI. CDR3 region: CASSRGTEAFF. DNA of the CDR3: TGTGCCAGCAGCCGAGGGACTGAAGCTTTCTTT. Complete variable domain (other parts from reference TRBV2 and TRBJ1-1): EPEVTQTPSHQVTQMGQEVILRCVPISNHLYFYWYRQILGQKVEFLVSFYNNEISEKSEIFDDQFSVERPDGSNFTLKIRSTKLEDSAMYFCASSRGTEAFFGQGTRLTVV.

V is TRBV12-3 or TRBV12-4 and J is TRBJ1-2; 7 bases fit TRBD1. The V gene end was trimmed by 5 bases and the J gene end by 5 bases; junction bases not matched to a gene: 5. This CDR3 has 13 residues. The CDR3 loop reads CASSSGTVYGYTF. As DNA, the CDR3 is TGTGCCAGCAGTAGTGGGACAGTTTATGGCTACACCTTC.

This rearrangement joins TRBV28 to TRBJ1-3; possible D gene TRBD1, 5 bases. Germline V gene sequence: CDR1 MDHEN, CDR2 SYDVKM. The length of the CDR3 is 16 residues. V lost 4 bases to trimming and J lost 0 bases, with 13 bases between them. CDR3 loop: CASSYGGKPSGNTIYF. As DNA, the CDR3 is TGTGCCAGCAGTTACGGGGGGAAACCCTCTGGAAACACCATATATTTT.

J is TRBJ1-2 and V is TRBV7-9; D is unclear. V lost 7 bases and J lost 5, with 17 bases in between. This CDR3 contains 14 residues. Germline lookup yields CDR1 SEHNR and CDR2 FQNEAQ (reference sequence). The CDR3 DNA reads as TGTGCCAGCACCCCAACAAGCGGTGGGTATGGCTACACCTTC. Translation gives CASTPTSGGYGYTF.